The TCR beta chain under discussion was sequenced for a study of T cells in pancreatic ductal adenocarcinoma. As concerns this clone: Its antigen is undetermined.

Assay: immunoSEQ multiplex PCR; the TCRdb copy retains only in-frame clones and omits some. The repertoire has 100,000 or so clones, 90% to 95% of them found once; the top ten carry 3.1%. The selected patients with pancreatic ductal adenocarcinoma had surgery but no neoadjuvant therapy. Per germline, CDR1 SGDLS and CDR2 YYNGEE. The CDR3 loop spans 15 amino acids. V was clipped by 4 bases and J by 5 bases; unmatched bases: 10. The study's findings and limits: Mean clonality was around 0.11 in tumors and about 0.069 in blood, not significantly different. Comparisons of tumor and blood clonality may show falsely lower tumor diversity. The resected cohort was biased toward the minority with early-stage disease.

This TCR derives from a human donor with pancreatic ductal adenocarcinoma. V usage is TRBV9 and J usage is TRBJ2-5; TRBD2 matches at 8 bases. The sequenced sample consisted of PBMCs. The CDR3 region has the DNA TGTGCCAGCAGCTTGGTCAGCGGGAGTTATGAGACCCAGTACTTC. It specifies CASSLVSGSYETQYF. Full variable domain (rest looked up from reference TRBV9 and TRBJ2-5): DSGVTQTPKHLITATGQRVTLRCSPRSGDLSVYWYQQSLDQGLQFLIQYYNGEERAKGNILERFSAQQFPDLHSELNLSSLELGDSALYFCASSLVSGSYETQYFGPGTRLLVL.